This T cell receptor beta chain comes out of a study of OX40 agonist ivuxolimab in advanced cancers. Findings and caveats of the study: By week 6 at 0.1 to 3.0 mg/kg, blood CD4+ and CD8+ T cells had expanded clonally.

The CDR3 extends over 21 amino acids. The germline V gene encodes CDR1 SGHVS and CDR2 FQNEAQ. After removal of 5 bases from V and 0 bases from J, the junction contained 21 bases not matched to a gene. The protocol was immunoSEQ multiplex PCR, while the TCRdb copy is restricted to in-frame clones and leaves out a portion. In the table there are under 80,000 clones, nearly 95% of which are singletons. Of note for this clone: Its antigen is as yet unknown.

The source is an adult with an advanced solid tumor such as melanoma, head and neck, liver or kidney cancer. The rearrangement uses TRBV7-8 and TRBJ2-5, with 10 positions matching TRBD1. Sequenced material: CD4+ or CD8+ T cells sorted from blood, taken in a trial of the OX40 agonist ivuxolimab. CDR3 protein: CASSTPSGGTGAFRYQETQYF. The CDR3 bases are TGTGCCAGCAGCACCCCCTCGGGCGGGACAGGGGCTTTCCGGTACCAAGAGACCCAGTACTTC.